What follows are 16 T cell receptor beta chains derived from one specimen sequenced in a study of blood T cell repertoires in COVID-19. Sequenced by immunoSEQ multiplex PCR; TCRdb stores in-frame clones only, minus some. The sample shows 150,000 to 200,000 clones, approximately 83% of them seen only once. Specimen: peripheral blood. These receptors all stem from a woman in her 40s with COVID-19, enrolled during active disease.

The V call is TRBV7-8, the J call TRBJ2-2; maybe TRBD1 (5 bases). The CDR3 covers 14 residues. V was clipped by 1 base and J by 4 bases, with 7 bases between them. Germline-derived CDR1 and CDR2 are SGHVS and FQNEAQ. CDR3 nucleotides: TGTGCCAGCAGCTTAGGGCAGGGCACCGGGGAGCTGTTTTTT. Its protein product is CASSLGQGTGELFF.

The chain is built from TRBV3-1 (or the pseudogene TRBV3-2) and TRBJ2-2, with 10 positions matching TRBD2. This CDR3 comprises 16 residues. Per the germline V gene, CDR1 is LGHDT and CDR2 is YNNKEL (reference sequence). The junction had 7 bases not matched to a gene; V was cut back by 4 bases and J by 5 bases. CDR3 sequence: CASSRRSGGDTGELFF. The CDR3, as DNA: TGTGCCAGCAGCCGAAGGAGCGGGGGGGATACCGGGGAGCTGTTTTTT.

The rearrangement joins TRBV1 to TRBJ1-3; the table assigns TRBD1, which was not confirmed against the DNA. TRBV1 has pseudogene status. The CDR3 spans 15 residues. The CDR3: CTSSQKGAPGNTIYF. For the CDR3, the DNA is TGCACCAGCAGCCAAAAGGGGGCGCCTGGAAACACCATATATTTT.

This clone was observed a single time. The CDR3 DNA reads TGCGCCAGCAGCTTGGACAGGGCGCGAAACACTGAAGCTTTCTTT. As protein: CASSLDRARNTEAFF. The J gene is TRBJ1-1, the V gene TRBV5-1; possibly TRBD1 for D (6 bases). Trimming took 0 bases from V and 2 from J, leaving 11 bases between them. From germline, CDR1 is SGHRS and CDR2 YFSETQ. The CDR3 extends over 15 amino acids.

V and J are TRBV7-6 and TRBJ1-1; D remains unclear. Germline CDR1 reads SGHVS; CDR2 reads FNYEAQ. V was cut by 9 bases and J by 0 bases, with 17 bases left in between. This CDR3 is built from 15 residues. The CDR3 bases are TGTGCCAGTAAAATTGGGAGAGGACTGAACACTGAAGCTTTCTTT. Protein: CASKIGRGLNTEAFF.

The rearrangement joins TRBV12-5 to TRBJ2-3; TRBD2 agrees at 7 bases. V lost 2 bases to trimming and J lost 2 bases; unmatched junction nucleotides: 13. This CDR3 has 18 amino acids. Germline CDR1 is LGHNT and CDR2 is FRNRAP. In DNA form, the CDR3 reads TGTGCTAGTGGTTTGCCCACCGTCTTGGGGGGGAACACAGATACGCAGTATTTT. Translated, it gives CASGLPTVLGGNTDTQYF.

The rearrangement links TRBV4-1 to TRBJ1-6; D is undetermined. Trimming removed 0 bases at V and 11 bases at J, with 11 bases between. Germline V gene sequence: CDR1 MGHRA, CDR2 YSYEKL. This CDR3 region has 14 residues. This CDR3 reads CASSQESARAPLHF. DNA for the CDR3: TGCGCCAGCAGCCAAGAGTCAGCCCGGGCACCCCTCCACTTT.

The CDR3: CASSSGTGAFSTDTQYF. The CDR3 coding sequence is TGCGCCAGCAGCTCCGGGACAGGGGCCTTTAGCACAGATACGCAGTATTTT. The V call is TRBV5-1, the J call TRBJ2-3; 10 bases line up with TRBD1. The V gene's germline CDR1 is SGHRS and CDR2 YFSETQ. The CDR3 totals 17 residues. Trimming took 3 bases from V and 0 from J; bases not matched to a gene: 7.

The chain couples TRBV4-1 to TRBJ2-5; D may be TRBD2 (5 bases). The CDR3 is made up of 17 amino acids. The ends were cut back, 0 bases at V and 3 bases at J, with 17 bases in the middle. Looked up from germline, CDR1 is MGHRA and CDR2 is YSYEKL. The CDR3: CASSQDRTPTRKETQYF. CDR3 bases: TGCGCCAGCAGCCAAGATAGGACTCCAACACGAAAAGAGACCCAGTACTTC.

The J gene is TRBJ2-2, the V gene TRBV10-3; TRBD2 aligns across 12 bases. This CDR3 has 17 amino acids. The germline CDR1 and CDR2 sequences are ENHRY and SYGVKD. V lost 4 bases and J lost 7; bases outside the gene matches: 10. The CDR3 DNA sequence: TGTGCCATCAGTGTTGTGCTAGCGGGGGGGCCGAGCGGGGAGCTGTTTTTT. Its protein is CAISVVLAGGPSGELFF.

The rearrangement uses TRBV27 and TRBJ2-7, with TRBD2 matching 12 bases. Germline V lookup: CDR1 MNHEY, CDR2 SMNVEV (reference sequence). V was clipped by 5 bases and J by 4 bases; unmatched bases: 24. The CDR3 runs to 21 residues. This CDR3 reads CASSLPPRTSGTLSRHYEQYF. The DNA of the CDR3 is TGTGCCAGCAGTCTTCCGCCGAGGACTAGCGGGACCCTGTCCCGCCATTACGAGCAGTACTTC.

The chain joins TRBV4-1 to TRBJ2-2, with D hard to call. CDR1 is MGHRA, CDR2 YSYEKL, per germline. The CDR3 has 12 residues. Trimming removed 4 bases from V and 4 bases from J, with 4 bases in between. The CDR3 spells CASSPGTGELFF. In DNA form, the CDR3 reads TGCGCCAGCAGCCCGGGCACCGGGGAGCTGTTTTTT.

This clone has just one count. The CDR3 region is CASSRQGLNTEAFF. As DNA, the CDR3 is TGCGCCAGCAGCCGACAGGGTTTGAACACTGAAGCTTTCTTT. The rearrangement joins TRBV5-1 to TRBJ1-1; 7 nucleotides match TRBD1. CDR3 size: 14 residues. J lost 0 bases, V lost 4 bases, and 3 bases had no gene match. Per the germline V gene, CDR1 is SGHRS and CDR2 is YFSETQ.

This clone occurred a few times. The chain couples TRBV6-5 to TRBJ1-1; 7 nucleotides match TRBD1. V gave up 4 bases and J gave up 8 bases; unmatched junction bases: 10. Per the germline V gene, CDR1 is MNHEY and CDR2 is SVGAGI. The length of the CDR3 is 14 residues. CDR3 amino acids: CASSFEGAFSEAFF. CDR3 nucleotide sequence: TGTGCCAGCAGTTTCGAGGGGGCGTTCTCGGAAGCTTTCTTT.

This clone has only a few counts. The chain has TRBV3-1 (or the pseudogene TRBV3-2) and TRBJ2-7, with 8 nucleotides matching TRBD2. The CDR3 sequence is 17 residues long. The ends lost 3 bases at V and 3 bases at J; junction bases unmatched: 13. CDR1 is LGHDT and CDR2 is YNNKEL in the germline V gene (reference sequence). The CDR3 loop is CASSQGSLAGGDYEQYF. As DNA, the CDR3 is TGTGCCAGCAGCCAGGGGTCTCTGGCGGGAGGAGACTACGAGCAGTACTTC.

V gene TRBV25-1 combines with J gene TRBJ1-6, with 8 bases matching TRBD1. The V gene's germline CDR1 is MGHDK and CDR2 SYGVNS. This CDR3 comprises 13 residues. V lost 6 bases and J lost 11; bases outside the gene matches: 6. The CDR3, as DNA: TGTGCCAGCAGGAGGACAGGGTTTGCACCCCTCCACTTT. This codes for CASRRTGFAPLHF.